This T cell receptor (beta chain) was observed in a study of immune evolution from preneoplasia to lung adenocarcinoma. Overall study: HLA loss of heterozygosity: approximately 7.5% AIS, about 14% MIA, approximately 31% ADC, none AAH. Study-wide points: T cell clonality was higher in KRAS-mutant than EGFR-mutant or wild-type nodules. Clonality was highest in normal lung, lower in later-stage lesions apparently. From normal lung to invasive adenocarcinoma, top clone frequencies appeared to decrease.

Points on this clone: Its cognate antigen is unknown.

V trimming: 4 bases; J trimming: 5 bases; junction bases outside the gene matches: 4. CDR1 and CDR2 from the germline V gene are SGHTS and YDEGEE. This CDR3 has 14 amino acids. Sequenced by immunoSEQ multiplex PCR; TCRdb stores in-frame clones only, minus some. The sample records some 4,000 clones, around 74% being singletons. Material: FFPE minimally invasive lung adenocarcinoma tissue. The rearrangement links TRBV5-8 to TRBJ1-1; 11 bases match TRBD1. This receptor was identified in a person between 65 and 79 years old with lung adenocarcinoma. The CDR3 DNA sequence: TGTGCCAGCAGCGGGGACAGGGGGAGAACTGAAGCTTTCTTT. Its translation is CASSGDRGRTEAFF.